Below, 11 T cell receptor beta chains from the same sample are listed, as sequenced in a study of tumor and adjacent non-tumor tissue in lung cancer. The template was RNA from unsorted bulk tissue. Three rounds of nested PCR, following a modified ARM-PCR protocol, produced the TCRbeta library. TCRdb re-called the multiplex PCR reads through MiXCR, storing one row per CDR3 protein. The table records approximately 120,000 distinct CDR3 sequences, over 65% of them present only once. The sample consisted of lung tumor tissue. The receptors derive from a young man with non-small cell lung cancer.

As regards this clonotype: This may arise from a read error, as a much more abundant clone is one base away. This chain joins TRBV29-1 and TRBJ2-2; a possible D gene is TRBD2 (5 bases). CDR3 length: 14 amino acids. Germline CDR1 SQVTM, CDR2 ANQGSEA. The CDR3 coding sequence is TGCAGCGTTGACGCCGGATTTTCGGCCGGGGAGCTGCTTTTT. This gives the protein CSVDAGFSAGELLF.

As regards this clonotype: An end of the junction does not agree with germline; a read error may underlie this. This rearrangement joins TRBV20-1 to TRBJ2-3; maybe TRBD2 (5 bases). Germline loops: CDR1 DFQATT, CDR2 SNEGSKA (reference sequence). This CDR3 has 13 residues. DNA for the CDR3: TGCAGTGTTAGAAATCTTCTAGCTGATACGCAGTATTTT. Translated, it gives CSVRNLLADTQYF.

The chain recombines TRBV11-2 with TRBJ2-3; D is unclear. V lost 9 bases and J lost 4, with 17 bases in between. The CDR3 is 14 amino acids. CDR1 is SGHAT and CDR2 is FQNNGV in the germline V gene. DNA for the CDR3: TGTGCCAGTAGCCCCAGAGTGTGGGCAGATACGCAGTATTTT. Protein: CASSPRVWADTQYF.

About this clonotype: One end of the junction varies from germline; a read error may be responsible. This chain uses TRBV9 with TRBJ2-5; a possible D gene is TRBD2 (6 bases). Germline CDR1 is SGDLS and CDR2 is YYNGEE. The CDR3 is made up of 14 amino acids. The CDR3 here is CAGSVGGAQETQYF. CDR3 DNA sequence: TGTGCCGGCAGCGTCGGGGGAGCCCAAGAGACCCAGTACTTC.

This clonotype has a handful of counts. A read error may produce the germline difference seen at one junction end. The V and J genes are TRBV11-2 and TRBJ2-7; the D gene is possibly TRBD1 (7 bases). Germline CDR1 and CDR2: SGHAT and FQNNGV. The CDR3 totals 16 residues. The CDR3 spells CASSPQGGQIVDEQYF. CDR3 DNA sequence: TGTGCCAGCAGCCCCCAGGGGGGACAGATAGTTGACGAGCAATACTTC. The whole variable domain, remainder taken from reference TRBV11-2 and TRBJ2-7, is EAGVAQSPRYKIIEKRQSVAFWCNPISGHATLYWYQQILGQGPKLLIQFQNNGVVDDSQLPKDRFSAERLKGVDSTLKIQPAKLEDSAVYLCASSPQGGQIVDEQYFGPGTRLTVT.

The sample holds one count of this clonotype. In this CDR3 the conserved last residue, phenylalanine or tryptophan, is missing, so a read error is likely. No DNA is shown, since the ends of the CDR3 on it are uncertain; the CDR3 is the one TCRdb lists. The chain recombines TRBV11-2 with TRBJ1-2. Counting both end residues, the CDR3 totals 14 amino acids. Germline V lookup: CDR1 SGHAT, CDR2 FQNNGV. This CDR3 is CASSLAHANYGYTL.

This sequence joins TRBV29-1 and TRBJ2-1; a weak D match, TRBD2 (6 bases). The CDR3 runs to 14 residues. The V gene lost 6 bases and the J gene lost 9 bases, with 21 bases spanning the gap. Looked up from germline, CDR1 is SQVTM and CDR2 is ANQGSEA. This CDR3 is CSVGTSRGAGEQFF. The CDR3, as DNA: TGCAGCGTCGGTACTAGCCGTGGGGCCGGTGAGCAGTTCTTC.

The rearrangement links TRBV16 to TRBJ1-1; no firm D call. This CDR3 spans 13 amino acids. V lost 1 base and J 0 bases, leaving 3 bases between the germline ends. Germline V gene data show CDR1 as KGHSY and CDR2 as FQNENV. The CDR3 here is CASSQLVNTEAFF. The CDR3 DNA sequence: TGTGCCAGCAGCCAATTGGTGAACACTGAAGCTTTCTTT.

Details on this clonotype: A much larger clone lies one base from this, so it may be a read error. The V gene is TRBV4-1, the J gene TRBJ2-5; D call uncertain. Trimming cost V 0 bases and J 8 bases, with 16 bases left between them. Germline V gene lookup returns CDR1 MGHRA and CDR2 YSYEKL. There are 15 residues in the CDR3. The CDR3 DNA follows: TGCGCCAGCAGCCAAGACTCGGGTCTAAGAGATACCCAGTACTTC. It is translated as CASSQDSGLRDTQYF.

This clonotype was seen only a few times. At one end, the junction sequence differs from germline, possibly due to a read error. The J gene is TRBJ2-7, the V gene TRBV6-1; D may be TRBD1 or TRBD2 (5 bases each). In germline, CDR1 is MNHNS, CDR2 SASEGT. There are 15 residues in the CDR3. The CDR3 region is CASSARDPFSYKQYF. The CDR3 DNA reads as TGTGCCAGCAGTGCCCGGGACCCATTCTCCTACAAGCAGTACTTC.

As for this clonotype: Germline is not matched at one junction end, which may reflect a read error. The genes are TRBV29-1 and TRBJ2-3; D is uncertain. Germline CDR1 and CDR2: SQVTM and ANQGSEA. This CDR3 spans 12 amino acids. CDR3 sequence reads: CSSGWGMDTQNF. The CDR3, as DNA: TGCAGCTCCGGCTGGGGAATGGATACGCAGAATTTT.